What follows is one T cell receptor (beta chain) and its context. Primers used in a second PCR of roughly 6 to 12 cycles were a sample-barcoded 5' primer and a J-beta primer mix. From the 5' RACE reads, TCRdb called clonotypes with MiXCR, one entry per CDR3 protein. The sample contains 850,000 to 1,300,000 distinct CDR3 sequences, 40% to 55% of which appear only once. This entry belongs to a study of blood T cells in healthy people across ages. Germline CDR1 reads DFQATT; CDR2 reads SNEGSKA (reference sequence). With 3 bases clipped from V and 5 bases from J, the junction kept 7 bases outside the gene matches. This CDR3 comprises 14 residues.

The sequencing input was blood. The chain joins TRBV20-1 to TRBJ2-7; 10 bases line up with TRBD2. The source of this sequence is a woman aged 55-70 years in good health. The CDR3 region is CSASGLAVSDEQYF. The CDR3, as DNA: TGCAGTGCTAGCGGACTAGCGGTTTCCGACGAGCAGTACTTC.